This TCR beta chain was recovered during a study of beta chain features in type 1 diabetes. Study results and limitations: Shortening that was moderate but significant affected the TCRB CDR3s of Type 1 diabetes patients in all four CD4+ subsets.

The study reverse transcribed the entire isolated RNA, so it sequenced expressed TCRB transcripts. Sequencing was performed with immunoSEQ multiplex PCR; in TCRdb, only in-frame clones are kept and a portion is missing. The table has 150,000 to 200,000 clones, roughly 59% seen once. A remark on this clone: The antigen remains undetermined.

The sequence came from a man under 40 with type 1 diabetes. The specimen sequenced was naive CD4+ T cells from blood.

This CDR3 is CAISEGYRNRAHEQYF. The CDR3 DNA is TGTGCCATCAGTGAGGGGTATAGGAACAGGGCCCACGAGCAGTACTTC. The chain recombines TRBV10-3 with TRBJ2-7, with D maybe TRBD1 (6 bases). V was clipped by 2 bases and J by 5 bases, with 19 bases between them. Germline-derived CDR1 and CDR2 are ENHRY and SYGVKD. The CDR3 has 16 residues.